Shown below are 5 T cell receptor beta chains from a single sample sequenced in a study of T cell clonotyping in hematopoietic cell transplantation. The protocol was immunoSEQ multiplex PCR, while the TCRdb copy is restricted to in-frame clones and leaves out a portion. Among under 2,500 clones listed, about 93% were seen once. Source material: peripheral blood mononuclear cells. These receptors were obtained from a man aged 45-65 years in good health. Some clones in this sample may be carry-over from other donors' samples.

V gene TRBV11-2 combines with J gene TRBJ1-2, with a possible D match to TRBD1 (6 bases). With 3 bases removed from V and 8 bases from J, the gap between germline ends came to 10 bases. The CDR3 consists of 12 residues. Looked up from germline, CDR1 is SGHAT and CDR2 is FQNNGV. The CDR3 DNA is TGTGCCAGCAGCTTCCGGGGGCACGGCTACACCTTC. This encodes CASSFRGHGYTF.

The rearrangement uses TRBV4-1 and TRBJ1-5, with unresolved D. V was trimmed by 4 bases and J by 2 bases, leaving 6 bases between them. Germline V gene sequence: CDR1 MGHRA, CDR2 YSYEKL. This CDR3 spans 13 amino acids. This CDR3 is CASSLGRNQPQHF. CDR3 coding DNA: TGCGCCAGCAGCCTTGGCCGCAATCAGCCCCAGCATTTT.

This rearrangement joins TRBV11-3 to TRBJ2-6, with TRBD2 as a possible D gene (6 bases). Germline CDR1 reads SGHNT; CDR2 reads YENEEA. This CDR3 region has 16 residues. V gave up 5 bases and J gave up 3 bases, with 14 bases separating them. CDR3 sequence reads: CASSMGGSYGANVLTF. The CDR3 coding sequence is TGTGCCAGCAGCATGGGGGGATCTTATGGGGCCAACGTCCTGACTTTC.

The chain uses TRBV4-1 and TRBJ2-5, with 9 nucleotides matching TRBD1. The J segment lost 5 bases and the V segment lost 4 bases, leaving 11 bases of the junction unmatched. The CDR3 runs to 16 residues. Germline CDR1 reads MGHRA; CDR2 reads YSYEKL. For the CDR3, the DNA is TGCGCCAGCAGCCCAACAGGACAGGGGAGTACGGAGACCCAGTACTTC. This sequence encodes CASSPTGQGSTETQYF.

The rearrangement uses TRBV28 and TRBJ2-3; the match to TRBD2 covers 8 bases. CDR3 length: 18 amino acids. Germline-derived CDR1 and CDR2 are MDHEN and SYDVKM. Losses at the gene ends were 5 bases for V and 0 bases for J; bases not matched to a gene: 13. The CDR3 nucleotides are TGTGCCAGCAGTCCCTCCCCGGGACTAGGGTCTAGCACAGATACGCAGTATTTT. Protein: CASSPSPGLGSSTDTQYF.